This TCR beta chain was profiled in a study of CD8 T cells in ankylosing spondylitis. Study-wide points: Disease-linked clones displayed a CD8+ phenotype and appeared relatively rarely in peripheral blood.

This clonotype showed up just a few times. Its antigen is unidentified. V gave up 6 bases and J gave up 4 bases; unmatched junction bases: 9. Germline V gene sequence: CDR1 LNHDA, CDR2 SQIVND (reference sequence). This CDR3 region has 16 residues. Each CDR3 protein gets one entry after TCRdb re-called the 5' RACE reads with MiXCR. The sample has about 320,000 distinct CDR3 sequences; approximately 10% are singletons. This TCR derives from a female donor with ankylosing spondylitis or in good health (not recorded which). The rearrangement links TRBV19 to TRBJ2-2; TRBD1 matches 9 bases. Sequenced: blood, either unsorted or a sorted T cell fraction (not recorded which). The CDR3 spells CASSPYPGQGTGELFF. The CDR3 DNA reads as TGTGCCAGTAGCCCATATCCGGGACAGGGCACCGGGGAGCTGTTTTTT.